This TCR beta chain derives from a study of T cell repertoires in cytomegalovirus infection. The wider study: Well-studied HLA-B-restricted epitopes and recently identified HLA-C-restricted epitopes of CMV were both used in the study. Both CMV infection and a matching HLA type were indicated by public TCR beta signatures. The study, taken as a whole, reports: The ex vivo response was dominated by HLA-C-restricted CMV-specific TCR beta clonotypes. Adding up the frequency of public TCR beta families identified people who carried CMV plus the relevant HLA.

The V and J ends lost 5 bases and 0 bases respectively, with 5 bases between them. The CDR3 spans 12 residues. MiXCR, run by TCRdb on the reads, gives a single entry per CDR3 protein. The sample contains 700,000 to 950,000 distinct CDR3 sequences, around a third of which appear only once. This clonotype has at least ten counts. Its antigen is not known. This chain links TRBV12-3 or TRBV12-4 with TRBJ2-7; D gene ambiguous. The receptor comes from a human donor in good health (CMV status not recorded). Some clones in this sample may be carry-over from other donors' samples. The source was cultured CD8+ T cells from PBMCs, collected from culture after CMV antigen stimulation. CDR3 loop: CASSPYSYEQYF. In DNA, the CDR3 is TGTGCCAGCAGTCCTTACTCCTACGAGCAGTACTTC.